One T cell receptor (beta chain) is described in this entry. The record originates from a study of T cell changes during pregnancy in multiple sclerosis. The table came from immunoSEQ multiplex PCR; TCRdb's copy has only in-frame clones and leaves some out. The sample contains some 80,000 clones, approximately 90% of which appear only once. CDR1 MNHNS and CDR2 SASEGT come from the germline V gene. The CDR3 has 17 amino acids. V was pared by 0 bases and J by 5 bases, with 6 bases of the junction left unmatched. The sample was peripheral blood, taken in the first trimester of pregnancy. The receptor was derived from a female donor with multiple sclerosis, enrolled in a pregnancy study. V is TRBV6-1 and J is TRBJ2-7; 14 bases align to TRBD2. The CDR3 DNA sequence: TGTGCCAGCAGTGAAGCGCGGACTAGCGGGAGGATGAACGAGCAGTACTTC. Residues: CASSEARTSGRMNEQYF.